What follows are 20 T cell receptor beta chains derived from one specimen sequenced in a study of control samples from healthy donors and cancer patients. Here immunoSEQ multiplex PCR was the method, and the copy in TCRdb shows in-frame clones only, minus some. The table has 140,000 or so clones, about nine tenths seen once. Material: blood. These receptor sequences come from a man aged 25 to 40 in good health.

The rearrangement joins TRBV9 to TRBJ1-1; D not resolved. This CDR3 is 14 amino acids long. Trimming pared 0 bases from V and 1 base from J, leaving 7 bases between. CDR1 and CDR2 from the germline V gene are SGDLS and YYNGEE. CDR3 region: CASSVAGPNTEAFF. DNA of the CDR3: TGTGCCAGCAGCGTAGCCGGCCCGAACACTGAAGCTTTCTTT.

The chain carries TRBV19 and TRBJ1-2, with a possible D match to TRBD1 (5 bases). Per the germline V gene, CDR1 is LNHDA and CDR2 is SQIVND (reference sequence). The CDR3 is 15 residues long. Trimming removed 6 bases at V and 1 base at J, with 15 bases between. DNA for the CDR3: TGTGCCAGTAGGGACATCAGTCCCGATAACTATGGCTACACCTTC. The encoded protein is CASRDISPDNYGYTF.

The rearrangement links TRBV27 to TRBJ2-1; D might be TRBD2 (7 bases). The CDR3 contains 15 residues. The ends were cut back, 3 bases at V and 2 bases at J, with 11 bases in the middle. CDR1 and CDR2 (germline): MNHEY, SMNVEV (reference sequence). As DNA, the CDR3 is TGTGCCAGCAGTTTGAGGGGGGGGCCCTACAATGAGCAGTTCTTC. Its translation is CASSLRGGPYNEQFF.

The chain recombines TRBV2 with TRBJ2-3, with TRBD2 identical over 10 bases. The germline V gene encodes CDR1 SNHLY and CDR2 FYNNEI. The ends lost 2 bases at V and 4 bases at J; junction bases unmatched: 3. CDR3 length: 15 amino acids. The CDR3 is CASSEPSGGSDTQYF. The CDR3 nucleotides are TGTGCCAGCAGTGAACCTAGCGGGGGCTCAGATACGCAGTATTTT. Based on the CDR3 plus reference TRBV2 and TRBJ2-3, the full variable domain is EPEVTQTPSHQVTQMGQEVILRCVPISNHLYFYWYRQILGQKVEFLVSFYNNEISEKSEIFDDQFSVERPDGSNFTLKIRSTKLEDSAMYFCASSEPSGGSDTQYFGPGTRLTVL.

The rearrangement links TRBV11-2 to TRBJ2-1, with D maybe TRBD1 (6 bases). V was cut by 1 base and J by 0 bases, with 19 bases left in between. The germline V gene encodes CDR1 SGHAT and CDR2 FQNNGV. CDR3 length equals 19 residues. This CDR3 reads CASSLADTDSSSSYNEQFF. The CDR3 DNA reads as TGTGCCAGCAGCTTAGCCGACACGGACAGTTCTAGCTCCTACAATGAGCAGTTCTTC.

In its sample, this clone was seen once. The CDR3 reads CASSGQGSDTEAFF. DNA of the CDR3: TGTGCCAGCAGTGGACAGGGTAGCGACACTGAAGCTTTCTTT. This rearrangement joins TRBV2 to TRBJ1-1; 7 bases map to TRBD1. The CDR3 totals 14 residues. Germline loops: CDR1 SNHLY, CDR2 FYNNEI. V was pared by 4 bases and J by 3 bases, with 5 bases of the junction left unmatched.

CDR3 region: CASSRETSGGAREQFF. The CDR3 region has the DNA TGTGCCAGCAGTCGGGAAACTAGCGGGGGGGCGCGGGAGCAGTTCTTC. J is TRBJ2-1 and V is TRBV11-3; TRBD2 matches at 13 bases. This CDR3 spans 16 amino acids. CDR1 is SGHNT, CDR2 YENEEA, per germline. Losses at the gene ends were 6 bases for V and 10 bases for J; bases not matched to a gene: 12.

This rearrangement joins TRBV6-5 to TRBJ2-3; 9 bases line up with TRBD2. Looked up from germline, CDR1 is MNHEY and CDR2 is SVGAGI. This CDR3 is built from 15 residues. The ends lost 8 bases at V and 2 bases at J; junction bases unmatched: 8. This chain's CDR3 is CASSPREGFTDTQYF. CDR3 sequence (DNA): TGTGCCAGCTCACCGCGGGAGGGGTTCACAGATACGCAGTATTTT.

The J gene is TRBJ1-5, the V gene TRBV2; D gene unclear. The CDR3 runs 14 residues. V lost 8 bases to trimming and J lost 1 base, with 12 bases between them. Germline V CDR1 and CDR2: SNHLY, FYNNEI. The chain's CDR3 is CASRGHSSNQPQHF. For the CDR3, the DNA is TGTGCCAGCCGGGGTCATAGCAGCAATCAGCCCCAGCATTTT.

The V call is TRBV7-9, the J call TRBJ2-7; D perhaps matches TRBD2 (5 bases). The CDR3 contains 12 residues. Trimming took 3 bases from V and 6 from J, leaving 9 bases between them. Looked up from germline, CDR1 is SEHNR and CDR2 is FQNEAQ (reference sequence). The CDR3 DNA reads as TGTGCCAGCAGCTTGGATAGCGCCGAGCAGTACTTC. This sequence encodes CASSLDSAEQYF.

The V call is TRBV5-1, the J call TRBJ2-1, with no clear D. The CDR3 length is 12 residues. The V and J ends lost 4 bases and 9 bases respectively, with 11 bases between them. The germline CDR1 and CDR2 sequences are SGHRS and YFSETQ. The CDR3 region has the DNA TGCGCCAGCAGCCTCACTTTGGGTGAGCAGTTCTTC. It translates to CASSLTLGEQFF.

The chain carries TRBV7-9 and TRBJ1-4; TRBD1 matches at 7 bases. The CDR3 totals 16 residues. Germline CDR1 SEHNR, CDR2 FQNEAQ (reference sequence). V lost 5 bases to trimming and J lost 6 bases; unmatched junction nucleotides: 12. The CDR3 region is CASSRPRTGLDEKLFF. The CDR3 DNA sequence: TGTGCCAGCAGCCGCCCAAGGACAGGTCTGGATGAAAAACTGTTTTTT.

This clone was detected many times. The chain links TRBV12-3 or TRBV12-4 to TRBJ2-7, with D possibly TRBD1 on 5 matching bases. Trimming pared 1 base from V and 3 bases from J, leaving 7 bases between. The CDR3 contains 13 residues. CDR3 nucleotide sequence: TGTGCCAGCAGTTTAGTGACAGTCTACGAGCAGTACTTC. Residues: CASSLVTVYEQYF.

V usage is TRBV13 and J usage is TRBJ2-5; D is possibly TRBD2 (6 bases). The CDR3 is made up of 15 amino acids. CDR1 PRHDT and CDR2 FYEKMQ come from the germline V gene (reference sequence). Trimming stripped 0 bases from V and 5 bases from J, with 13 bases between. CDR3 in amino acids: CASSLGPGEAETQYF. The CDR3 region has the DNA TGTGCCAGCAGCTTAGGTCCGGGGGAGGCGGAGACCCAGTACTTC.

CDR3 residues: CASSAPDGTGSYSPLHF. Written as DNA, the CDR3 is TGTGCCAGCAGCGCCCCCGATGGGACAGGGAGTTATTCACCCCTCCACTTT. V is TRBV9 and J is TRBJ1-6; 9 bases are a match to TRBD1. This CDR3 comprises 17 residues. CDR1 SGDLS and CDR2 YYNGEE come from the germline V gene. V lost 3 bases, J lost 8 bases, and 12 bases stayed unmatched.

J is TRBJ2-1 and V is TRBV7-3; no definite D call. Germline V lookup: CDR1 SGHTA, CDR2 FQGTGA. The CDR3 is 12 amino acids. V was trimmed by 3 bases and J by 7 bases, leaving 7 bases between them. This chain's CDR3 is CASSFPGNEQFF. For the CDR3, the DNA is TGTGCCAGCAGCTTCCCCGGGAATGAGCAGTTCTTC.

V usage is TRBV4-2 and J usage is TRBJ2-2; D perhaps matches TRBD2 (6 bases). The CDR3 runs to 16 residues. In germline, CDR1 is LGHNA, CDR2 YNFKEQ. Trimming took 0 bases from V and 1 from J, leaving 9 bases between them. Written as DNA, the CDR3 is TGTGCCAGCAGCCAAGAACCTAGCGTGAACACCGGGGAGCTGTTTTTT. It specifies CASSQEPSVNTGELFF.

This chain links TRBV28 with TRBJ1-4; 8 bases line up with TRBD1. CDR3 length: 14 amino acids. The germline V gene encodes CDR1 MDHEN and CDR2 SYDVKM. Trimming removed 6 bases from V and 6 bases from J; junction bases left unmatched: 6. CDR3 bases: TGTGCCAGCAGCCACAGGGGGGAGGATGAAAAACTGTTTTTT. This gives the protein CASSHRGEDEKLFF.

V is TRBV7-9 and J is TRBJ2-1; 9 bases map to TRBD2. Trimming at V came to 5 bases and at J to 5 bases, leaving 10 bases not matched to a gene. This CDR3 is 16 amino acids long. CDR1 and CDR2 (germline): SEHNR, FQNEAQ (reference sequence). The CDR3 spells CASSHQASGTDNEQFF. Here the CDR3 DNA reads TGTGCCAGCAGCCACCAGGCTAGCGGGACCGACAATGAGCAGTTCTTC. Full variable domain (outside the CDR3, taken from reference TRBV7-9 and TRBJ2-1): DTGVSQNPRHKITKRGQNVTFRCDPISEHNRLYWYRQTLGQGPEFLTYFQNEAQLEKSRLLSDRFSAERPKGSFSTLEIQRTEQGDSAMYLCASSHQASGTDNEQFFGPGTRLTVL.

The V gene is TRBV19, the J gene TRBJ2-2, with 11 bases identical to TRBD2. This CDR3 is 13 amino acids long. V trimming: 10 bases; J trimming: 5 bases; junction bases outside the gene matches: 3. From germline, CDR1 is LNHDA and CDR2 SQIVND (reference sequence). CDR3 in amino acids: CATRLAGTGELFF. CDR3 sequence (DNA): TGTGCCACCCGACTAGCGGGGACCGGGGAGCTGTTTTTT.